This T cell receptor (beta chain) originates from a study of T cells in localized non-small cell lung cancer. Overall study findings and caveats: Tumor showed lower T cell clonality than uninvolved adjacent lung, where it was highest. Turning up in adjacent lung were a median about 61 of the top 100 tumor clones. A raised T cell density in blood coincided with lengthier overall survival.

Worth noting for this clone: Its matching antigen is unknown.

The V gene's germline CDR1 is SGHDT and CDR2 YYEEEE. This CDR3 is 14 amino acids long. V lost 4 bases to trimming and J lost 8 bases, with 16 bases between them. The protocol was immunoSEQ multiplex PCR, while the TCRdb copy is restricted to in-frame clones and leaves out a portion. Seen here are around 80,000 clones, around three quarters observed once, and the top ten hold under 25%. This receptor was taken from a man aged 40-75 years with stage II squamous cell lung carcinoma. The sample consisted of PBMCs, taken before any cancer treatment. The chain is built from TRBV5-6 and TRBJ2-1; D possibly corresponds to TRBD2 (5 bases). CDR3: CASSTAGLWHEQFF. The DNA of the CDR3 is TGTGCCAGCAGCACCGCGGGCCTTTGGCATGAGCAGTTCTTC. The full variable domain, with the rest looked up from reference TRBV5-6 and TRBJ2-1, is DAGVTQSPTHLIKTRGQQVTLRCSPKSGHDTVSWYQQALGQGPQFIFQYYEEEERQRGNFPDRFSGHQFPNYSSELNVNALLLGDSALYLCASSTAGLWHEQFFGPGTRLTVL.